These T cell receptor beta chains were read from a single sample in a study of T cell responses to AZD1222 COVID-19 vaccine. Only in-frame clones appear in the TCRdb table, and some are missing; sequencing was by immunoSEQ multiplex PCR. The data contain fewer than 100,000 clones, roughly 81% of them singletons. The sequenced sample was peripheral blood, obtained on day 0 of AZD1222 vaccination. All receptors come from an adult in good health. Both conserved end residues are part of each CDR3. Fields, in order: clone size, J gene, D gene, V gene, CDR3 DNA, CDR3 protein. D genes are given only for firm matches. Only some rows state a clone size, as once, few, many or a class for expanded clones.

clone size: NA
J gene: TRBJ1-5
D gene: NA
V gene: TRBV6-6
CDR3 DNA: TGTGCCAGCAGTCAGCTCCGGGCGGGCGGAAGCAATCAGCCCCAGCATTTT
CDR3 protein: CASSQLRAGGSNQPQHF

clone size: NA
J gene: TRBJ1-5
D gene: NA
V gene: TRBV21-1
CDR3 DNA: TGTGCCAGCAGCATCCAGGGCTATAGCAATCAGCCCCAGCATTTT
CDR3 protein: CASSIQGYSNQPQHF

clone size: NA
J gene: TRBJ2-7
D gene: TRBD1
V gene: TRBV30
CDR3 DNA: TGTGCCTGGGCCCGGGACAGCGGCTACGAGCAGTACTTC
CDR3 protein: CAWARDSGYEQYF

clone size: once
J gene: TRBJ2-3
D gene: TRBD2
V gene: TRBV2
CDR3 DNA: TGTGCCTTAGCGGGGGGGGCACCCGCCCCGTATTTT
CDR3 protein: CALAGGAPAPYF

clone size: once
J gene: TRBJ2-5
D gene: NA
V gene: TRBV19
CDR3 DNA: TGTGCCAGTAGTATAGATCACGGGGCGGGGTCATCATTGGGAGAGACCCAGTACTTC
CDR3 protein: CASSIDHGAGSSLGETQYF

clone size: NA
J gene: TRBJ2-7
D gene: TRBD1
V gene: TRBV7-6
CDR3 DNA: TGTGCCAGCAGCCAAGGACAGGAGGCTTATTTC
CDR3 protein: CASSQGQEAYF

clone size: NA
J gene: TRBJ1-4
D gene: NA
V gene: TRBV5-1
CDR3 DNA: TGCGCCAGCAGCTCAAGTGACACAGCAACTAATGAAAAACTGTTTTTT
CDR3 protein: CASSSSDTATNEKLFF

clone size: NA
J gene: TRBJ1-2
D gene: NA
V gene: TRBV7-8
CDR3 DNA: TGTGCCAGCAGCTTAGCGGGCGGTGGCTACACCTTC
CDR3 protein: CASSLAGGGYTF

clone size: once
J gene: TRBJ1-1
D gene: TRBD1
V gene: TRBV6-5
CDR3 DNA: TGTGCCAGCAGCAAGGACAGGTTAAAAACTGAAGCTTTCTTT
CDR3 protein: CASSKDRLKTEAFF

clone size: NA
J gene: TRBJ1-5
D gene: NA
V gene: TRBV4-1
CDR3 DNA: TGCGCCAGCAGCCAAGATCTTACTGCGGGGGCGGATCAGCCCCAGCATTTT
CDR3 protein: CASSQDLTAGADQPQHF

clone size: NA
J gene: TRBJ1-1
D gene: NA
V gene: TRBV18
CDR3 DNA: TGTGCCAGCTCAGAGGGCCAGAACACTGAAGCTTTCTTT
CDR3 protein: CASSEGQNTEAFF

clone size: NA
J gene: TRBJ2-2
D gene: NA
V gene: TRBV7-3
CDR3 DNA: TGTGCCAGCAGCTTGAAAAGGAGTACGAACACCGGGGAGCTGTTTTTT
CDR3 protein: CASSLKRSTNTGELFF

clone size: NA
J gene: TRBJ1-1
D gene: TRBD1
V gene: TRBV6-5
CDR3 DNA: TGTGCCAGCAGCTACGGGACAGGGTTGAACACTGAAGCTTTCTTT
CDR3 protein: CASSYGTGLNTEAFF

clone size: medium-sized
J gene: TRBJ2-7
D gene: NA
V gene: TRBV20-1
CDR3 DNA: TGCAGTGCTAGTGGGCGGGGAGTCTTCGACGAGCAGTACTTC
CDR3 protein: CSASGRGVFDEQYF

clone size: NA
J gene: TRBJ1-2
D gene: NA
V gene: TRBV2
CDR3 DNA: TGTGCCAGCAGCGGCAGGGAAGAGGGCTACACCTTC
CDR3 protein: CASSGREEGYTF

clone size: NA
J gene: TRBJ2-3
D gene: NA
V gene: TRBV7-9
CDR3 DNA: TGTGCCAGCAGCTCGCCCCCGGGAGTAAGCACAGATACGCAGTATTTT
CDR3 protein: CASSSPPGVSTDTQYF

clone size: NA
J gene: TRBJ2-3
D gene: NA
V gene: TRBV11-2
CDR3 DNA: TGTGCCAGCAGCTTAGCGGGCTACACAGATACGCAGTATTTT
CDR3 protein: CASSLAGYTDTQYF

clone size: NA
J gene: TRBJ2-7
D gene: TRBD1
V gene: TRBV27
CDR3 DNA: TGTGCCAGCAGCCGACAGGGGGGGGAAAACGAGCAGTACTTC
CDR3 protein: CASSRQGGENEQYF

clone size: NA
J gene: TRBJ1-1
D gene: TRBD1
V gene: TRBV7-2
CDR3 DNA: TGTGCCAGCAGCTCCTGGGGACAGGGAGGAGCTGAAGCTTTCTTT
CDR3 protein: CASSSWGQGGAEAFF

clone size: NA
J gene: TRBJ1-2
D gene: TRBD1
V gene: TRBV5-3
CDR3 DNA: TGTGCCAGAAGCCTGGGACAGTCATACCCACTCTATGGCTACACCTTC
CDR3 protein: CARSLGQSYPLYGYTF

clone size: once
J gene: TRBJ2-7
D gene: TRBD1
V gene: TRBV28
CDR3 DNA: TGTGCCAGCAGTTTATACAGGGGTTCCTACGAGCAGTACTTC
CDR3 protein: CASSLYRGSYEQYF

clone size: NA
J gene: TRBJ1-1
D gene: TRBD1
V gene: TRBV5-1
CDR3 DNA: TGCGCCAGCAGAAGGGGGACAGCGAACACTGAAGCTTTCTTT
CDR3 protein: CASRRGTANTEAFF

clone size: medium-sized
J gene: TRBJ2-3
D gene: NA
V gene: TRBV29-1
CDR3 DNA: TGCAGCGTTGAAGGCCAGGGCTACACAGATACGCAGTATTTT
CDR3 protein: CSVEGQGYTDTQYF

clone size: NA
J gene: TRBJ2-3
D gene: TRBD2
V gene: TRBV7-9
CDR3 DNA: TGTGCCAGCGGATCATCAGAGCGGGGGTCCACAGATACGCAGTATTTT
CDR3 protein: CASGSSERGSTDTQYF

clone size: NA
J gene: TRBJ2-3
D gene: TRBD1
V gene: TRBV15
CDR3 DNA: TGTGCCACCAGCAGAGACAGGGGACAGGGACGGGATACGCAGTATTTT
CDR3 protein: CATSRDRGQGRDTQYF

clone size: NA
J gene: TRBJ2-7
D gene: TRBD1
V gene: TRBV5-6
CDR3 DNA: TGTGCCAGCAGCCCCCGTATGGGACAGTCCTACGAGCAGTACTTC
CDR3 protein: CASSPRMGQSYEQYF

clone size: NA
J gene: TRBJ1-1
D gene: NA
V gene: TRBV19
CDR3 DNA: TGTGCCAGTGGAAAACCCATTGGACAGTTGAACACTGAAGCTTTCTTT
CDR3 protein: CASGKPIGQLNTEAFF

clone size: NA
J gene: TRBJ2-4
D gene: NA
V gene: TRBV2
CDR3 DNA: TGTGCCAGCAGTGAAGGTGGAGGGTGGGACAAAAACATTCAGTACTTC
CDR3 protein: CASSEGGGWDKNIQYF

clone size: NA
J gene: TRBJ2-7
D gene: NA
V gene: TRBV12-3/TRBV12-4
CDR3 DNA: TGTGCCAGCAGATCCTCACAGACCTACGAGCAGTACTTC
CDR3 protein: CASRSSQTYEQYF

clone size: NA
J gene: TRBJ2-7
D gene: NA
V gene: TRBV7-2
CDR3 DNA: TGTGCCAGCAGCCCACGGGACATATCCTACGAGCAGTACTTC
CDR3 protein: CASSPRDISYEQYF